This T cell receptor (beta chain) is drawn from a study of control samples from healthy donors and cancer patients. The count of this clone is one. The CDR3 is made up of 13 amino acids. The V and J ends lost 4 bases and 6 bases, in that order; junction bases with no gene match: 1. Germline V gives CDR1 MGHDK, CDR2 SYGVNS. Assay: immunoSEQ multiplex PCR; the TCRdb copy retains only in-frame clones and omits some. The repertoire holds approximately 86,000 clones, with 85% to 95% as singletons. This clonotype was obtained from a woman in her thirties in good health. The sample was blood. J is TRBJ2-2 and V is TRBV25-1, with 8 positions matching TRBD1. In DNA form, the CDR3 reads TGTGCCAGCAGTGGACAGGGGTCCGGGGAGCTGTTTTTT. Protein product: CASSGQGSGELFF.